The entry below gives a single T cell receptor beta chain sequence along with its context. Only one count was recorded for this clone. Its target antigen remains unknown. No clone much larger than this one lies a single base away; base qualities are absent. This record comes from a study of OX40 agonist ivuxolimab in advanced cancers. Regarding the research as a whole: Ivuxolimab was a fully human IgG2 agonistic monoclonal antibody targeting the costimulatory receptor OX40 (CD134). Intravenous ivuxolimab was administered to patients every 2 weeks at six dose levels: 0.01, 0.1, 0.3, 1.5, 3 and 10 mg/kg. Of the roughly 54 patients in dose escalation, about 20 had hepatocellular carcinoma, some 15 had melanoma, 9 had renal cell carcinoma and 9 had head and neck cancer. In the dose-escalation cohort, approximately 80% of patients were male, and the mean age was roughly 60 years with a range of roughly 20 to 85. Prior anti-PD-1, anti-PD-L1 or anti-CTLA-4 therapy was permitted, and checkpoint inhibitors had been received by about 44% of dose-escalation patients. Three dose-escalation patients achieved partial responses, one with hepatocellular carcinoma and two with cutaneous melanoma. The purpose of peripheral TCRbeta sequencing was to test whether ivuxolimab changed TCR sequence diversity and led to clonal T-cell expansion. The paper describes the monotherapy dose-escalation part (N of about 57 patients) of the phase I trial of ivuxolimab. Results and caveats for the whole study, not just this receptor: Low levels of normalized T-cell clonal expansion were also seen in some nonresponding patients. The antigen specificity of the clonally expanded peripheral T cells was not determined. At doses from 0.1 to 3.0 mg/kg, clonal expansion was seen in both CD4+ and CD8+ blood T cells between baseline and week 6. On average, CD8+ T cells showed more expanded clones than CD4+ T cells after ivuxolimab. In the 0.1-3.0 mg/kg groups, partial responders had among the lowest normalized peripheral clonal expansion, particularly in CD8+ T cells.

The trial excluded patients who had a history of autoimmune disease or who were on systemic immunosuppression. In every dose cohort, peripheral blood was drawn for TCR sequencing at baseline, cycle 4 day 1, and cycle 7 day 1. Samples came from an open-label, multicenter, first-in-human phase I dose-escalation trial of ivuxolimab. Adults with locally advanced or metastatic melanoma, renal cell, hepatocellular, or head and neck squamous cell carcinoma were enrolled in the trial. Before TCR sequencing, CD4+ T cells and CD8+ T cells were sorted from peripheral blood as separate populations. To sequence the TCRbeta CDR3 region, genomic DNA was isolated from the sorted cells. The immunoSEQ Assay was used for sequencing of TCRbeta CDR3 regions. As stored in TCRdb, this immuneACCESS dataset retains in-frame rearrangements with V and J assigned. A fraction of the clones does not appear; measured against another copy, unresolved V genes explain less than half of the discrepancy, and the remainder lacks a known reason. Across this sample there are approximately 69,000 clones, with less than 90% seen only once. Clones ranked in the top ten supply around 8% of the sample.

V is pared back by 8 bases and J by 8 bases, with 21 bases lying between the germline termini. As encoded in the germline V gene, CDR1 is MDHEN while CDR2 is SYDVKM. The CDR3 numbers 15 residues from cysteine through phenylalanine. Just the 45-base CDR3 DNA is kept, in frame starting at base 1. Specimen: CD4+ or CD8+ T cells sorted from blood, collected in a trial of the OX40 agonist ivuxolimab. The chain was built from TRBV28 and TRBJ2-2; the D gene is perhaps TRBD2, from 5 matching bases. The receptor's source is an adult with an advanced solid tumor such as melanoma, head and neck, liver or kidney cancer. For the CDR3, the sequence is CASQYPGRPGGELFF. The sequenced DNA: TGTGCCAGCCAATACCCGGGAAGGCCGGGAGGGGAGCTGTTTTTT.